This paragraph reports one T cell receptor beta chain. The CDR3 consists of 20 residues. V lost 2 bases, J lost 1 base, and 13 bases stayed unmatched. Germline-derived CDR1 and CDR2 are SGHTA and FQGTGA. The data are from a study of blood T cell repertoires in COVID-19. Across the study: Collection of acute and convalescent COVID-19 samples took place in the United States, Italy and Spain. The analysed material was cDNA or gDNA that came from T cells, B-cell-depleted T cells, or PBMCs.

Study processing details: Amplified reference gene primers provided the basis for estimating nucleated cell counts. TCRdb's copy holds only in-frame clones and misses some; the assay was immunoSEQ multiplex PCR. D and trimming come from the DNA, and the V and J calls and clone size come from that table. This table has more than 150,000 clones, 87% appearing once. The V call is TRBV7-3, the J call TRBJ2-2; 10 bases map to TRBD1. This clonotype was obtained from a woman under 30 who had recovered from COVID-19. The sequencing sample was made of peripheral blood. The CDR3 region has the DNA TGTGCCAGCAGCTTAGCCGGGACAGGGGCGTACGGCCTGAACACCGGGGAGCTGTTTTTT. This translates into CASSLAGTGAYGLNTGELFF.